Here is one TCR beta chain with its context. Its antigen is undetermined. A read error may account for a junction end that differs from germline. This entry comes from a study of CD8+CD57+ T cells in acquired aplastic anemia. Study results and limitations: Patients and controls shared under 35 CD8+ CDR3 sequences, highly expressed in patients.

The CDR3 is 14 amino acids. CDR1 and CDR2 from the germline V gene are MNHEY and SVGAGI. Selection for sequencing was limited to patients who had shown CD8+CD57+ cell expansion by flow cytometry. The study profiled TCR beta VDJ and CDR3 using genomic DNA as template. TCRdb re-called the reads through MiXCR, storing one row per CDR3 protein. This repertoire shows 200,000 to 300,000 distinct CDR3 sequences, approximately 50% found once; its top ten account for approximately 7.8%. The sequence was collected from a human donor with aplastic anemia. V gene TRBV6-5 combines with J gene TRBJ2-1; tentative D call: TRBD1 (6 bases). Sequenced: sorted CD4+, CD8+, or CD8+CD57+ T cells (not recorded which) from PBMCs. The CDR3 sequence is CASSYGGTTVPGSF. CDR3 nucleotide sequence: TGTGCCAGCAGTTACGGGGGCACGACCGTACCGGGTTCCTTC.